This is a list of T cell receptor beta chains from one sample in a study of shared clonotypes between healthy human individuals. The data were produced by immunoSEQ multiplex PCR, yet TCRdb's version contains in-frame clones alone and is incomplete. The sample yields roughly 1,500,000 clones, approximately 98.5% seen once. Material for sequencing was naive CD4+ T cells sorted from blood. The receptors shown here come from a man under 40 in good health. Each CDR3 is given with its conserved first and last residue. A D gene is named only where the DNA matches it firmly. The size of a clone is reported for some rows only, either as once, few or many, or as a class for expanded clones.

CDR3 DNA: TGTGCCAGCAACCGAGTGGGACTCTCCTACGAGCAGTACTTC
CDR3 protein: CASNRVGLSYEQYF
V gene: TRBV28
J gene: TRBJ2-7
clone size: -
D gene: -

CDR3 DNA: TGTGCCAGCAGTCGCCCGGGGGCGGGGGGAGAGACCCAGTACTTC
CDR3 protein: CASSRPGAGGETQYF
V gene: TRBV28
J gene: TRBJ2-5
clone size: -
D gene: TRBD2

CDR3 DNA: TGTGCCAGCAGTTTAACAGGGGTCGACAATCAGCCCCAGCATTTT
CDR3 protein: CASSLTGVDNQPQHF
V gene: TRBV28
J gene: TRBJ1-5
clone size: -
D gene: TRBD1

CDR3 DNA: TGTGCCAGCAGTTACGGCGATGAGCAGTTCTTC
CDR3 protein: CASSYGDEQFF
V gene: TRBV6-5
J gene: TRBJ2-1
clone size: -
D gene: -

CDR3 DNA: TGCGCCAGCAGCCAAGATAAGGGGCGAGCGGGAAGTTACGAGCAGTACTTC
CDR3 protein: CASSQDKGRAGSYEQYF
V gene: TRBV4-3
J gene: TRBJ2-7
clone size: -
D gene: TRBD2

CDR3 DNA: TGTGCCAGCAGTGCCGGGACAGGGCCTGAAAAACTGTTTTTT
CDR3 protein: CASSAGTGPEKLFF
V gene: TRBV6-1
J gene: TRBJ1-4
clone size: -
D gene: TRBD1

CDR3 DNA: TGCGCCAGCAGCCCTCAACAGATTCCACCCCTCAATGAGCAGTTCTTC
CDR3 protein: CASSPQQIPPLNEQFF
V gene: TRBV4-1
J gene: TRBJ2-1
clone size: once
D gene: -

CDR3 DNA: TGTGCCAGCAGCTCCCGGGACAGGGTCCCCTACGAGCAGTACTTC
CDR3 protein: CASSSRDRVPYEQYF
V gene: TRBV7-2
J gene: TRBJ2-7
clone size: -
D gene: TRBD1

CDR3 DNA: TGTGCCAGCAGACAACAGGGGTTTGGGGCTAATGAAAAACTGTTTTTT
CDR3 protein: CASRQQGFGANEKLFF
V gene: TRBV28
J gene: TRBJ1-4
clone size: -
D gene: TRBD1

CDR3 DNA: TGCGCCAGCAGTTCTCAGGGGGTCGAGACCCAGTACTTC
CDR3 protein: CASSSQGVETQYF
V gene: TRBV10-1
J gene: TRBJ2-5
clone size: once
D gene: TRBD1

CDR3 DNA: TGCGCCAGCAGAGCGGGAGGGCTCAAAGATACGCAGTATTTT
CDR3 protein: CASRAGGLKDTQYF
V gene: TRBV5-1
J gene: TRBJ2-3
clone size: -
D gene: TRBD2

CDR3 DNA: TGTGCCATCAGTGAGTCGTACGGGTCGACGGCTGGGGCCAACGTCCTGACTTTC
CDR3 protein: CAISESYGSTAGANVLTF
V gene: TRBV10-3
J gene: TRBJ2-6
clone size: -
D gene: -

CDR3 DNA: TGTGCCAGCAGCTCTGACAGGGTCGGTGAAAAACTGTTTTTT
CDR3 protein: CASSSDRVGEKLFF
V gene: TRBV5-6
J gene: TRBJ1-4
clone size: -
D gene: TRBD1

CDR3 DNA: TGCGCCAGCAGCCAAGTCATATCAACTAATGAAAAACTGTTTTTT
CDR3 protein: CASSQVISTNEKLFF
V gene: TRBV4-1
J gene: TRBJ1-4
clone size: -
D gene: -

CDR3 DNA: TGTGCCAGCAGCGTAGATCGGAGGGACCAAGAGACCCAGTACTTC
CDR3 protein: CASSVDRRDQETQYF
V gene: TRBV9
J gene: TRBJ2-5
clone size: once
D gene: -

CDR3 DNA: TGCGCCAGCAGCTTATTTCCGGGACAGGGACGCTTGAACACTGAAGCTTTCTTT
CDR3 protein: CASSLFPGQGRLNTEAFF
V gene: TRBV5-1
J gene: TRBJ1-1
clone size: -
D gene: TRBD1

CDR3 DNA: TGTGCCAGCAGCTTAACAGGGGACGAAGCTTTCTTT
CDR3 protein: CASSLTGDEAFF
V gene: TRBV5-4
J gene: TRBJ1-1
clone size: -
D gene: TRBD1

CDR3 DNA: TGTGCCAGCAGGACTGGGGGGGAAGATACGCAGTATTTT
CDR3 protein: CASRTGGEDTQYF
V gene: TRBV7-2
J gene: TRBJ2-3
clone size: once
D gene: TRBD2

CDR3 DNA: TGTGCCAGCAGCTCCGGGACAGGCTCCTACAATGAGCAGTTCTTC
CDR3 protein: CASSSGTGSYNEQFF
V gene: TRBV7-2
J gene: TRBJ2-1
clone size: -
D gene: TRBD1

CDR3 DNA: TGTGCCAGCAGCGTATCCAGGGAGGCAGATACGCAGTATTTT
CDR3 protein: CASSVSREADTQYF
V gene: TRBV9
J gene: TRBJ2-3
clone size: -
D gene: -

CDR3 DNA: TGTGCCAGCAGCTTAGCTTCGGGGGCAATTGGGACGCAGTATTTT
CDR3 protein: CASSLASGAIGTQYF
V gene: TRBV7-2
J gene: TRBJ2-3
clone size: -
D gene: -

CDR3 DNA: TGTGCCAGCAGCTTAGAGTTTCCTACAATGTCGCAGTTCTTC
CDR3 protein: CASSLEFPTMSQFF
V gene: TRBV7-6
J gene: TRBJ2-1
clone size: -
D gene: -

CDR3 DNA: TGCGCCAGCAGCTGGGGACTAGCGGGAGTCTTGCAAGAGACCCAGTACTTC
CDR3 protein: CASSWGLAGVLQETQYF
V gene: TRBV5-1
J gene: TRBJ2-5
clone size: -
D gene: TRBD2

CDR3 DNA: TGTGCCAGCAGTCCAAGGGAGCGGAGCCTTGAGCAGTACTTC
CDR3 protein: CASSPRERSLEQYF
V gene: TRBV2
J gene: TRBJ2-7
clone size: -
D gene: -

CDR3 DNA: TGCGCCAGCAGCCAAGTTGATACAGGGCCCTATGGCTACACCTTC
CDR3 protein: CASSQVDTGPYGYTF
V gene: TRBV4-1
J gene: TRBJ1-2
clone size: -
D gene: -

CDR3 DNA: TGCAGCGTCTTCGCTAGCTACAATGAGCAGTTCTTC
CDR3 protein: CSVFASYNEQFF
V gene: TRBV29-1
J gene: TRBJ2-1
clone size: -
D gene: -

CDR3 DNA: TGTGCCAGCAGGAGAGCCTCCTACAATGAGCAGTTCTTC
CDR3 protein: CASRRASYNEQFF
V gene: TRBV6-5
J gene: TRBJ2-1
clone size: -
D gene: -